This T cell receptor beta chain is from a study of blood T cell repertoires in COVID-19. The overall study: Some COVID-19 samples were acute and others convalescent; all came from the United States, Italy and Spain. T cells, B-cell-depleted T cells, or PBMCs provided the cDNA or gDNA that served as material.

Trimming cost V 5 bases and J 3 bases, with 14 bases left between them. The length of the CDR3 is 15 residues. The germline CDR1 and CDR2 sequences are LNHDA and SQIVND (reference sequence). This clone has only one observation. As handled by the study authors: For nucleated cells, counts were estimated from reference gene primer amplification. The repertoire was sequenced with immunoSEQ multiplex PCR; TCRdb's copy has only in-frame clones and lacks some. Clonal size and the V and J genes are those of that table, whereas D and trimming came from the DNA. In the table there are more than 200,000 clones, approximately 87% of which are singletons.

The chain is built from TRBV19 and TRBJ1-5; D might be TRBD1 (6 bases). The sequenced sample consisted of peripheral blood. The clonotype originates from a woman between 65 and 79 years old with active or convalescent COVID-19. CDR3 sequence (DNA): TGTGCCAGTAGTCCCCTTGGACAGTTCAATCAGCCCCAGCATTTT. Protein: CASSPLGQFNQPQHF.